What follows is one TCR beta chain and its context. This sample was taken from a study of T cells in Graves' hyperthyroidism and ophthalmopathy. Study summary: Specimen type is peripheral blood, collected at initial diagnosis prior to any treatment.

TCR beta CDR3 regions were amplified from RNA. The HTBI primer set served for first-round RT-PCR of the TCR CDR3. TCRdb ran MiXCR on the multiplex PCR reads and lists one entry per CDR3 protein. The sample contains some 200,000 distinct CDR3 sequences, about a sixth of which appear only once. Germline values: CDR1 MNHEY, CDR2 SVGAGI. The ends were cut back, 1 base at V and 1 base at J, with 7 bases in the middle. The length of the CDR3 is 14 residues. Graves' hyperthyroidism was deemed stable given no ophthalmopathy progression within 18 months. The clonotype was recovered from a woman in her fifties or sixties with Graves' hyperthyroidism. Sequencing used blood. J is TRBJ1-1 and V is TRBV6-5; D remains unclear. Here the CDR3 DNA reads TGTGCCAGCAGTTACTATTGGCAGAACACTGAAGCTTTCTTT. The encoded protein is CASSYYWQNTEAFF.